This TCR beta chain was obtained from a study of human T cells and chemical hapten exposure. In TCRdb, the RACE reads were re-called with MiXCR into one record per CDR3 protein. The repertoire has 180,000 or so distinct CDR3 sequences, around 15% of them found once; the top ten carry 1.5% to 2%. Time point denoted: patch test 1, 2 weeks after DPC sensitization. Treatment in this sample: therapeutic diphenylcyclopropenone sensitization with weekly scalp DPC. The CDR3 is 12 residues long. The V gene lost 3 bases and the J gene lost 8 bases, with 10 bases spanning the gap. This clonotype was picked up a small number of times.

The gene calls are TRBV12-3 or TRBV12-4 and TRBJ1-2; D might be TRBD1 (5 bases). Sequencing used whole blood, obtained in connection with sensitization to the hapten diphenylcyclopropenone (DPC). The receptor comes from a woman in her twenties or thirties with alopecia areata. Some clones in this sample may be carry-over from other donors' samples. DNA for the CDR3: TGTGCCAGCAGTTTGTGGGGCAGCGGCTACACCTTC. Translating gives CASSLWGSGYTF.